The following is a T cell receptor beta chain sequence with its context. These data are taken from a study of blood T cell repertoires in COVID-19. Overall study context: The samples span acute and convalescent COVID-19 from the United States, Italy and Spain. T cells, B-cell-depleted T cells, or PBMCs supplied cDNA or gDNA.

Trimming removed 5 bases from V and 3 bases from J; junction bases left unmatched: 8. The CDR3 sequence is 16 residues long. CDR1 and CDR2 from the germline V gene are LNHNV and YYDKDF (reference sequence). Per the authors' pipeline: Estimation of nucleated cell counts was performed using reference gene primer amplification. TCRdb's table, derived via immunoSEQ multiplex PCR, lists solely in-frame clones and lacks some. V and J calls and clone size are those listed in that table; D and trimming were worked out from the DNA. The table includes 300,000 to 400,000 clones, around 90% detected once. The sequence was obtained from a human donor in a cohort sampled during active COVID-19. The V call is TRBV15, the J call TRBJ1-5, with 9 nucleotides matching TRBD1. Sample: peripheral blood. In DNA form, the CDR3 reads TGTGCCACCAGCTGGACGACAGGGGGTCCCAATCAGCCCCAGCATTTT. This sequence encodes CATSWTTGGPNQPQHF.